This TCR beta chain came from a study of T cell responses to AZD1222 COVID-19 vaccine. Sequenced by immunoSEQ multiplex PCR; TCRdb stores in-frame clones only, minus some. This sample has 100,000 to 150,000 clones, with about 89% found just once. Second doses were pooled across both intervals (about 4 or about 12 weeks). V lost 4 bases to trimming and J lost 3 bases, with 15 bases between them. The CDR3 is made up of 16 amino acids. Germline lookup yields CDR1 MGHRA and CDR2 YSYEKL. The TCR sequence derives from an adult who received the AZD1222 COVID-19 vaccine. This chain joins TRBV4-1 and TRBJ1-4; possibly TRBD1 for D (5 bases). Material: peripheral blood, obtained 28 days after the second AZD1222 dose. The CDR3: CASSPPPDRANEKLFF. The CDR3 nucleotides are TGCGCCAGCAGCCCACCTCCCGACAGAGCTAATGAAAAACTGTTTTTT.